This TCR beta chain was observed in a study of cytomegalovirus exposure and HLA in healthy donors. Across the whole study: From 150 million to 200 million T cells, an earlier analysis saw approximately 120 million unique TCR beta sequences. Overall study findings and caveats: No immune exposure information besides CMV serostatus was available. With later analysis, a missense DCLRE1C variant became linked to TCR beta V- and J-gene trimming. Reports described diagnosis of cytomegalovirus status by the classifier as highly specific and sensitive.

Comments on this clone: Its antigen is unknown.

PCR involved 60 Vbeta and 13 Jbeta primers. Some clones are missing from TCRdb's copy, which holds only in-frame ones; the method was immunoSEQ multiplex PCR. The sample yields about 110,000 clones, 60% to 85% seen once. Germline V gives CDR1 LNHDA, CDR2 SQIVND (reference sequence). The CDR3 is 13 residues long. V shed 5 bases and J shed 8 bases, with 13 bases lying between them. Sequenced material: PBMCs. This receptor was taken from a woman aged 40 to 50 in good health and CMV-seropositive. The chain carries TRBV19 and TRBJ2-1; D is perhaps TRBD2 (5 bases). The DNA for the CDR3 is TGTGCCAGTAGTCCCACTCGGGGTTATGAGCAGTTCTTC. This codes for CASSPTRGYEQFF.